This T cell receptor beta chain is from a study of metastatic and nonmetastatic thyroid tumors (TCRdb year 2020). With regard to the full study: Repertoires were compared across peripheral blood and tumor or nodule tissue samples from malignant and benign thyroid patients. What the work shows at the level of the full study, not this receptor alone: TCR beta diversity was reported as significantly higher in malignant tumors than in benign nodules, in both blood and tumor samples.

V and J are truncated by 3 bases and 2 bases respectively, leaving an intervening sequence of 7 bases. The CDR3, cysteine through phenylalanine, is 13 amino acids long. The sequence is cut down to CDR3 DNA, 39 bases in frame from base 1. Per the germline V gene, MNHNS is the CDR1 and SASEGT is the CDR2. Libraries were constructed by PCR. Sequencing was carried out with an Illumina HiSeq 4000. High-throughput sequencing was used to profile the TCR beta-chain CDR3 region of every patient. The paper's processing steps were these. Drawing on CDR3 differences between clinicopathological groups, the researchers built a classifier meant to tell apart patients with distant-metastatic papillary thyroid cancer. The Shannon index was used to assess repertoire diversity, and the Morisita-Horn index was used to assess tumor-blood repertoire similarity. TCRdb took the public reads, trimmed them with fastp at Q25, ran MiXCR for clone calling and kept in-frame beta chains. For this entry, the V and J calls and clone size follow TCRdb and not the study's own pipeline. This sample lists roughly 4,000 clones; roughly a third were detected once. The ten largest clones add up to around half of the sample.

None of the patients had been given any treatment before thyroid surgery. The study retrospectively analysed patient clinical samples collected from about 2012 to 2018 using T-cell receptor beta sequencing. The table lists this clone with a few counts. Its antigen target is currently unknown. No qualities accompany the bases; no much larger clone lies one base away. Recombination connected TRBV6-1 to TRBJ1-1, with the D gene uncertain. Source material: adjacent normal tissue. The receptor was derived from a male donor with papillary thyroid cancer or a benign thyroid nodule (not recorded which). Some clones in this sample may be carry-over from other donors' samples. The sequenced DNA is TGTGCCAGCAGTGATTTGACCAACACTGAAGCTTTCTTT. Translated, this is CASSDLTNTEAFF.